This T cell receptor (beta chain) was recorded in a study of T cell repertoires in cytomegalovirus infection. Using its own MiXCR run on the reads, TCRdb lists one record per CDR3 protein. The sample consists of 150,000 to 200,000 distinct CDR3 sequences, around 15% of them appearing once. This clonotype was counted only a few times. Trimming removed 5 bases at V and 8 bases at J, with 10 bases between. The germline gives CDR1 MNHEY, CDR2 SMNVEV (reference sequence). The CDR3 is 12 residues long. Sequenced material: PBMCs. This receptor was identified in a human donor in good health (CMV status not recorded). Some clones in this sample may be carry-over from other donors' samples. The chain carries TRBV27 and TRBJ2-1; tentatively, D is TRBD1 or TRBD2 (5 bases each). CDR3 region: CASSPGRDEQFF. CDR3 in DNA: TGTGCCAGCAGTCCGGGGCGGGATGAGCAGTTCTTC.